The 5 T cell receptor beta chains presented below share a single source sample, sequenced in a study of T cell responses to AZD1222 COVID-19 vaccine. Clones were sequenced by immunoSEQ multiplex PCR, and TCRdb holds only the in-frame ones, with some missing. The sample consists of about 150,000 clones, approximately 90% of them appearing once. The sequencing used peripheral blood, collected 28 days after the second AZD1222 dose. Source of these receptors: an adult who received the AZD1222 COVID-19 vaccine.

The chain combines TRBV27 with TRBJ2-7, with 8 bases aligning to TRBD1. The CDR3 is 14 residues long. Germline lookup yields CDR1 MNHEY and CDR2 SMNVEV (reference sequence). Trimming at V came to 6 bases and at J to 4 bases, leaving 8 bases not matched to a gene. The CDR3 spells CASRPGQVIYEQYF. The CDR3 DNA is TGTGCCAGCAGGCCGGGACAGGTTATTTACGAGCAGTACTTC.

The chain joins TRBV29-1 to TRBJ1-3; TRBD1 matches at 7 bases. Germline loops: CDR1 SQVTM, CDR2 ANQGSEA. V was clipped by 6 bases and J by 3 bases; unmatched bases: 8. The CDR3 spans 14 residues. CDR3 region: CSVQTGTVGNTIYF. For the CDR3, the DNA is TGCAGCGTCCAGACCGGGACAGTTGGAAACACCATATATTTT.

The chain uses TRBV28 and TRBJ1-6; maybe TRBD1 (5 bases). Germline CDR1 MDHEN, CDR2 SYDVKM. The ends were cut back, 8 bases at V and 1 base at J, with 15 bases in the middle. The CDR3 is 16 residues long. The CDR3 loop reads CASGRIGDSYNSPLHF. CDR3 nucleotides: TGTGCCAGCGGTCGAATAGGGGATTCCTATAATTCACCCCTCCACTTT. Using reference TRBV28 and TRBJ1-6 for the parts outside the CDR3, the full variable domain is DVKVTQSSRYLVKRTGEKVFLECVQDMDHENMFWYRQDPGLGLRLIYFSYDVKMKEKGDIPEGYSVSREKKERFSLILESASTNQTSMYLCASGRIGDSYNSPLHFGNGTRLTVT.

The V gene is TRBV5-5, the J gene TRBJ2-3, with a weak D call TRBD2 (7 bases). Germline V CDR1 and CDR2: SGHKS, YYEKEE (reference sequence). V was cut by 0 bases and J by 5 bases, with 13 bases left in between. The CDR3 is 15 residues long. CDR3: CASSLVGGPEDTQYF. The DNA for the CDR3 is TGTGCCAGCAGCTTGGTCGGGGGGCCTGAAGATACGCAGTATTTT.

The CDR3 region has the DNA TGTGCCAGCAGCCAAGATCAATTGGGCAGGGTGTCGGACGAGCAGTACTTC. Protein product: CASSQDQLGRVSDEQYF. The V and J genes are TRBV4-2 and TRBJ2-7; D possibly corresponds to TRBD1 (5 bases). Germline assignment: CDR1 LGHNA and CDR2 YNFKEQ. The ends were cut back, 0 bases at V and 5 bases at J, with 20 bases in the middle. CDR3 size: 17 residues.